The 15 T cell receptor beta chains below come from one sample, sequenced in a study of cytomegalovirus exposure and HLA in healthy donors (dated by TCRdb to about 2017). The method was the immunoSEQ multiplex PCR assay. For the multiplex PCR, a mixture combining 60 forward primers for TCR Vbeta segments and 13 reverse primers for TCR Jbeta segments was used. TCRdb took over this immuneACCESS table, retaining in-frame rearrangements with V and J assigned. Such tables are incomplete; in checked studies, under half of the missing clones stem from an unresolved V gene, and the remainder is unexplained. The sample yields roughly 71,000 clones; approximately 78% were counted once. Together, the top ten hold approximately 2.9% of the sample. Sequenced: PBMCs. The source is a girl under 18 in good health and CMV-seropositive.

This clone was counted a few times. The chain has TRBV11-1 and TRBJ2-7; possible D gene TRBD1, 5 bases. Looked up from germline, CDR1 is SGHAT and CDR2 is FQDESV (reference sequence). Trimming shortened V by 5 bases and J by 2 bases, and 13 bases separated the two germline ends. CDR3 length: 14 amino acids. The CDR3 nucleotides are TGTGCCAGCAGCATGACAGAGCTTACCTACGAGCAGTACTTC. Encoded protein: CASSMTELTYEQYF.

The chain recombines TRBV4-1 with TRBJ2-2; D unresolved. CDR1 is MGHRA and CDR2 is YSYEKL in the germline V gene. The germline V and J ends were trimmed by 4 bases and 9 bases, with 12 bases remaining between them. This CDR3 region has 13 residues. Written as DNA, the CDR3 is TGCGCCAGCAGCCCAAATTACATGAGGGAGCTGTTTTTT. Its protein is CASSPNYMRELFF.

The V and J genes are TRBV5-4 and TRBJ2-7; 9 positions agree with TRBD1. V was pared by 2 bases and J by 2 bases, with 11 bases of the junction left unmatched. CDR3 size: 17 residues. Germline V gene lookup returns CDR1 SGHNT and CDR2 YYREEE (reference sequence). CDR3 in DNA: TGTGCCAGCAGCTTTTTAACCGGGACAGGGATCACCTACGAGCAGTACTTC. Residues: CASSFLTGTGITYEQYF.

In DNA, the CDR3 is TGTGCCAGCAGCGACAGGAAGACCTACAATGAGCAGTTCTTC. This codes for CASSDRKTYNEQFF. V is TRBV5-4 and J is TRBJ2-1; possible D gene TRBD1, 6 bases. Germline CDR1 is SGHNT and CDR2 is YYREEE (reference sequence). This CDR3 comprises 14 residues. The V end lost 4 bases, the J end lost 2 bases, and 10 bases lay between the germline ends.

The chain has TRBV18 and TRBJ1-1; D remains ambiguous. CDR1 is KGHSH and CDR2 is LQKENI in the germline V gene. Trimming shortened V by 2 bases and J by 8 bases, and 9 bases separated the two germline ends. The CDR3 is 12 amino acids. CDR3 sequence (DNA): TGTGCCAGCTCACCATCGGAGGCCGAAGCTTTCTTT. Translation: CASSPSEAEAFF. Complete variable domain (other parts from reference TRBV18 and TRBJ1-1): NAGVMQNPRHLVRRRGQEARLRCSPMKGHSHVYWYRQLPEEGLKFMVYLQKENIIDESGMPKERFSAEFPKEGPSILRIQQVVRGDSAAYFCASSPSEAEAFFGQGTRLTVV.

The J gene is TRBJ2-1, the V gene TRBV9; possibly TRBD1 for D (6 bases). V lost 0 bases, J lost 1 base, and 8 bases lay in between. This CDR3 has 15 residues. Germline V gene lookup returns CDR1 SGDLS and CDR2 YYNGEE. The CDR3 spells CASSVEQGSYNEQFF. DNA for the CDR3: TGTGCCAGCAGCGTAGAACAGGGATCCTACAATGAGCAGTTCTTC. Combining the CDR3 with reference TRBV9 and TRBJ2-1 gives the whole variable domain DSGVTQTPKHLITATGQRVTLRCSPRSGDLSVYWYQQSLDQGLQFLIQYYNGEERAKGNILERFSAQQFPDLHSELNLSSLELGDSALYFCASSVEQGSYNEQFFGPGTRLTVL.

The J gene is TRBJ1-2, the V gene TRBV10-3, with D possibly being TRBD1 (5 bases). The CDR3 spans 12 residues. Trimming took off 7 bases at V and 7 bases at J, with 13 bases between the two ends. Germline CDR1 reads ENHRY; CDR2 reads SYGVKD. Here the CDR3 reads CAINPTGLGYTF. The CDR3 DNA reads TGTGCCATCAATCCCACAGGCCTTGGCTACACCTTC.

The V gene is TRBV7-9, the J gene TRBJ1-3; D gene uncertain. This CDR3 spans 14 amino acids. The germline CDR1 and CDR2 sequences are SEHNR and FQNEAQ (reference sequence). With 3 bases removed from V and 1 base from J, the gap between germline ends came to 7 bases. This CDR3 is CASSFEGSGNTIYF. The CDR3 region has the DNA TGTGCCAGCAGCTTTGAGGGTTCTGGAAACACCATATATTTT.

This clone was seen only once. The gene calls are TRBV7-6 and TRBJ2-1; D gene unclear. V lost 1 base and J lost 0, with 7 bases in between. The CDR3 runs 15 residues. Per germline, CDR1 SGHVS and CDR2 FNYEAQ. CDR3 residues: CASSLESDSYNEQFF. The CDR3 DNA reads as TGTGCCAGCAGCTTAGAAAGCGACTCCTACAATGAGCAGTTCTTC. Combining the CDR3 with reference TRBV7-6 and TRBJ2-1 gives the whole variable domain GAGVSQSPRYKVTKRGQDVALRCDPISGHVSLYWYRQALGQGPEFLTYFNYEAQQDKSGLPNDRFSAERPEGSISTLTIQRTEQRDSAMYRCASSLESDSYNEQFFGPGTRLTVL.

In this sample, this clone turned up a few times. The genes are TRBV27 and TRBJ1-1, with unresolved D. Per the germline V gene, CDR1 is MNHEY and CDR2 is SMNVEV (reference sequence). Trimming took 3 bases from V and 6 from J, leaving 14 bases between them. This CDR3 comprises 14 residues. CDR3 DNA: TGTGCCAGCAGTTTCTTAACGAAAACTGCTGAAGCTTTCTTT. Protein product: CASSFLTKTAEAFF.

The table lists this clone with a count of one. The rearrangement links TRBV20-1 to TRBJ1-1, with 9 nucleotides matching TRBD1. Germline values: CDR1 DFQATT, CDR2 SNEGSKA (reference sequence). CDR3 length: 11 amino acids. V lost 5 bases to trimming and J lost 11 bases; unmatched junction nucleotides: 6. The CDR3 region is CSARQGEKAFF. The CDR3 nucleotides are TGCAGTGCTCGACAGGGGGAAAAGGCTTTCTTT.

Concerning this clone: In the same sample, other DNA sequences code for this CDR3. The chain couples TRBV30 to TRBJ1-5; D uncertain. The CDR3 length is 13 residues. Germline CDR1 GTSNPN, CDR2 SVGIG (reference sequence). Deletions cut 0 bases from V and 4 bases from J, with 7 bases between. CDR3 sequence (DNA): TGTGCCTGGAGTGTACGCGAAAATCAGCCCCAGCATTTT. Translation: CAWSVRENQPQHF.

The chain carries TRBV28 and TRBJ1-5; possibly TRBD1 for D (5 bases). V was trimmed by 10 bases and J by 4 bases, leaving 11 bases between them. The CDR3 is made up of 12 amino acids. Germline CDR1 MDHEN, CDR2 SYDVKM. The CDR3 DNA sequence: TGTGCCATCACAGGCGCAAATCAGCCCCAGCATTTT. Protein sequence: CAITGANQPQHF.

The chain has TRBV4-2 and TRBJ1-5; unclear D gene. Germline V gene sequence: CDR1 LGHNA, CDR2 YNFKEQ. V was pared by 0 bases and J by 3 bases, with 15 bases between. CDR3 length: 17 residues. CDR3 sequence (DNA): TGTGCCAGCAGCCAAGAAGGTGGAGAACTTTTCAATCAGCCCCAGCATTTT. The encoded protein is CASSQEGGELFNQPQHF.

This chain uses TRBV7-9 with TRBJ1-5; 7 bases line up with TRBD1. The CDR3 is 15 amino acids. With 5 bases clipped from V and 3 bases from J, the junction kept 7 bases outside the gene matches. In germline, CDR1 is SEHNR, CDR2 FQNEAQ (reference sequence). The CDR3 protein is CASSTTGAPNQPQHF. In DNA form, the CDR3 reads TGTGCCAGCAGCACTACAGGGGCCCCCAATCAGCCCCAGCATTTT.